This TCR beta chain came from a study of shared clonotypes between healthy human individuals. TCRdb's copy holds only in-frame clones and misses some; the assay was immunoSEQ multiplex PCR. This table holds around 1.9 million clones, just under 95% found once. The CDR3 sequence is 14 residues long. Germline CDR1 and CDR2: SGHKS and YYEKEE (reference sequence). Trimming took 4 bases from V and 5 from J, leaving 15 bases between them. Naivety among CD8 cells was defined by CD45RO negativity and positive CCR7 selection, thereby excluding terminally differentiated effector memory CD45RA+ cells. This receptor was obtained from a man between 18 and 29 years old in good health. Some clones in this sample may be carry-over from other donors' samples. Sequencing used naive CD8+ T cells from PBMCs. The rearrangement uses TRBV5-5 and TRBJ2-5; D not certain. The CDR3 loop is CASSHTLPTETQYF. The DNA for the CDR3 is TGTGCCAGCAGCCATACCTTGCCGACCGAGACCCAGTACTTC. Full variable domain (outside the CDR3, taken from reference TRBV5-5 and TRBJ2-5): DAGVTQSPTHLIKTRGQQVTLRCSPISGHKSVSWYQQVLGQGPQFIFQYYEKEERGRGNFPDRFSARQFPNYSSELNVNALLLGDSALYLCASSHTLPTETQYFGPGTRLLVL.